One T cell receptor beta chain is described in this entry. Its cognate antigen has yet to be identified. Qualities for individual bases were not recorded, and no much larger clone is one base off. The data originate from a study of blood T cell repertoires in COVID-19 (TCRdb year 2020). Regarding the research as a whole: Samples from collaborators originated in the United States, Italy and Spain and spanned both the acute and convalescent phases of COVID-19. The prospective study material was composed of cDNA or gDNA derived from T cells, B-cell-depleted T cells, or PBMCs. Subjects who had been exposed to COVID-19, were actively infected with it, or had recovered from it provided the deeply sampled blood TCRbeta repertoires that made up the dataset. A freely available public database, intended as a resource for researchers studying the immune response to SARS-CoV-2, is where the repertoires were released. Samples were obtained from the ongoing ImmuneRACE study (first 160 participants) and from about 1,300 subjects provided by 6 global collaborators. A de-identified subject ID, COVID-19 status, age in years and sex were almost always included in the sample metadata. Where HLA class I and class II types were available, the types were taken from metadata supplied by the sample provider, not from assay-based typing. The investigation overall reported the following: The quantity of clinical and demographic metadata differed by source and by participant and was supplied without curation.

TCRbeta CDR3 regions were amplified from genomic DNA by means of the immunoSEQ Assay, a bias-controlled multiplex PCR. The study's own analysis went as follows. Within the assay, amplification of reference gene primers was used to estimate how many nucleated cells each sample contained. Sequence reads were collapsed and filtered to measure the absolute abundance of every unique TCRbeta CDR3 rearrangement. For each sample, productive Simpson clonality was calculated as the square root of Simpson's diversity index over productive rearrangements. TCRdb re-hosts the immuneACCESS table, in-frame sequences only. Its copies lack some clones; in the studies checked, an unresolved V gene accounts for under half of them, and the cause for the rest is not known. V, J and clone size are taken as reported in that table, and D and trimming were inferred from the DNA itself. This sample is represented by hundreds of thousands of clones; 70% to 90% of them were singletons. The ten largest clones take up around 4.5% of the sample.

In the prospective study, participants were roughly 18 to 95 years old, resided in about two dozen geographic areas of the United States, and were enrolled through a virtual design. In the prospective study, participants were assigned to cohorts based on the clinical history participants reported in a screening survey and a study questionnaire. Exposed participants had been in contact with someone with a PCR-confirmed or clinician-diagnosed COVID-19 case within 2 weeks of study entry. In the prospective study, mobile phlebotomists collected whole blood, serum and a nasopharyngeal or oropharyngeal swab from each participant. Participants in the prospective study had the option to provide additional blood draws and questionnaires over an approximately two-month period. Before DNA extraction, prospective study blood samples were shipped either frozen or at room temperature. The germline V gene supplies CDR1 MNHEY and CDR2 SVGAGI. Deletion took 4 bases off V and 6 bases off J, with a span of 18 bases between the germline ends. The CDR3 runs 15 amino acids, cysteine and phenylalanine included. The retained sequence is limited to the CDR3, 45 bases, with the frame set at the first base.

The sequence is built from TRBV6-5 and TRBJ1-2; D gene: possibly TRBD1, on 5 matching bases. The TCR was taken from a woman under 40 who had been exposed to COVID-19. Sequencing was done on a sample of PBMCs or T cells enriched from blood (not recorded which). The DNA is as follows: TGTGCCAGCAGTTTTAATACAGGAAATAATGATGGCTACACCTTC. Translated, it reads CASSFNTGNNDGYTF.